One TCR beta chain is described in this entry. The sample comes from a study of T cell responses to AZD1222 COVID-19 vaccine. This CDR3 has 15 residues. CDR1 is LNHDA, CDR2 SQIVND, per germline (reference sequence). V lost 5 bases and J lost 5; bases outside the gene matches: 7. Data came from immunoSEQ multiplex PCR; TCRdb stores just in-frame clones and leaves some out. The table lists approximately 79,000 clones, roughly 80% of them singletons, with 1.3% in the top ten. The clonotype originates from an adult who received the AZD1222 COVID-19 vaccine. This sequence joins TRBV19 and TRBJ1-3, with 9 bases matching TRBD1. This specimen was peripheral blood, taken 28 days after the second AZD1222 dose. The CDR3 spells CASSDGTGRRNTIYF. In DNA, the CDR3 is TGTGCCAGTAGTGACGGGACAGGGAGAAGAAACACCATATATTTT. Full variable domain (missing parts from reference TRBV19 and TRBJ1-3): DGGITQSPKYLFRKEGQNVTLSCEQNLNHDAMYWYRQDPGQGLRLIYYSQIVNDFQKGDIAEGYSVSREKKESFPLTVTSAQKNPTAFYLCASSDGTGRRNTIYFGEGSWLTVV.